This paragraph reports one TCR beta chain. The CDR3 has 14 residues. Germline V gives CDR1 SGHRS, CDR2 YFSETQ. V was pared by 2 bases and J by 4 bases, with 7 bases between. This entry is derived from a study of OX40 agonist ivuxolimab in advanced cancers. Patients had blood sampled at baseline and again on cycle 4 day 1 and cycle 7 day 1. Sequencing was performed with immunoSEQ multiplex PCR; in TCRdb, only in-frame clones are kept and a portion is missing. The table lists tens of thousands of clones, roughly 90% of them singletons. The chain recombines TRBV5-1 with TRBJ2-6, with D unresolved. Material: CD4+ or CD8+ T cells sorted from blood, obtained in a trial of the OX40 agonist ivuxolimab. This receptor was taken from an adult with an advanced solid tumor such as melanoma, head and neck, liver or kidney cancer. CDR3 DNA: TGCGCCAGCAGCTTCAACGGAGGGGCCAACGTCCTGACTTTC. This encodes CASSFNGGANVLTF.